The 21 T cell receptor beta chains listed next were all sequenced from one sample in a study of T cell clones after liver transplantation. Assay used: immunoSEQ multiplex PCR; TCRdb lists only in-frame clones, some missing. The data hold tens of thousands of clones, with approximately 80% observed a single time. The sample consisted of CD4+ T cells from blood, taken 12 months after liver transplant. These receptors originate from a human patient who received a liver transplant. A subset of T cells may come from the graft donor.

The chain links TRBV5-1 to TRBJ2-7, with 9 bases matching TRBD2. This CDR3 contains 15 residues. Germline CDR1 is SGHRS and CDR2 is YFSETQ. V was pared by 1 base and J by 4 bases, with 6 bases of the junction left unmatched. This CDR3 reads CASSLLVAGEYEQYF. CDR3 DNA sequence: TGCGCCAGCAGCTTGTTAGTAGCGGGAGAATACGAGCAGTACTTC.

The chain uses TRBV4-1 and TRBJ1-2; D not certain. The CDR3 contains 13 residues. Deletions cut 4 bases from V and 1 base from J, with 7 bases between. Germline assignment: CDR1 MGHRA and CDR2 YSYEKL. CDR3 nucleotides: TGCGCCAGCAGCCCCCGTAATAACTATGGCTACACCTTC. It encodes CASSPRNNYGYTF.

The CDR3 reads CASSSLRRRPAKNIQYF. CDR3 DNA: TGTGCCAGCAGCTCCCTCCGTAGGCGCCCAGCCAAAAACATTCAGTACTTC. The chain combines TRBV7-8 with TRBJ2-4, with unresolved D. The germline V gene has CDR1 SGHVS and CDR2 FQNEAQ. This CDR3 contains 17 residues. Trimming stripped 4 bases from V and 0 bases from J, with 16 bases between.

The chain links TRBV2 to TRBJ2-5, with 7 bases identical to TRBD1. In germline, CDR1 is SNHLY, CDR2 FYNNEI. Unmatched junction bases numbered 10, after V lost 0 bases and J lost 6 bases. This CDR3 has 16 amino acids. Here the CDR3 reads CASSEAPRGPVQTQYF. The CDR3 coding sequence is TGTGCCAGCAGTGAAGCCCCAAGGGGGCCGGTACAGACCCAGTACTTC. The entire variable domain, with the rest obtained from reference TRBV2 and TRBJ2-5, is as follows: EPEVTQTPSHQVTQMGQEVILRCVPISNHLYFYWYRQILGQKVEFLVSFYNNEISEKSEIFDDQFSVERPDGSNFTLKIRSTKLEDSAMYFCASSEAPRGPVQTQYFGPGTRLLVL.

The chain uses TRBV5-1 and TRBJ2-7, with D possibly TRBD2 on 5 matching bases. Per the germline V gene, CDR1 is SGHRS and CDR2 is YFSETQ. The CDR3 is 15 amino acids. V lost 2 bases to trimming and J lost 0 bases, with 12 bases between them. CDR3 sequence (DNA): TGCGCCAGCAGCTTCGGAGGTGGGAGCTCCTACGAGCAGTACTTC. Its protein product is CASSFGGGSSYEQYF. Filled out from reference TRBV5-1 and TRBJ2-7, the complete variable domain reads KAGVTQTPRYLIKTRGQQVTLSCSPISGHRSVSWYQQTPGQGLQFLFEYFSETQRNKGNFPGRFSGRQFSNSRSEMNVSTLELGDSALYLCASSFGGGSSYEQYFGPGTRLTVT.

Only a few counts were recorded for this clone. The rearrangement joins TRBV5-6 to TRBJ1-2; D gene uncertain. V shed 0 bases and J shed 2 bases, with 8 bases lying between them. CDR1 and CDR2 (germline): SGHDT, YYEEEE. CDR3 length: 14 residues. The CDR3 bases are TGTGCCAGCAGCTTGGTTAGCCAGAACTATGGCTACACCTTC. Its protein is CASSLVSQNYGYTF.

The chain links TRBV28 to TRBJ1-2; D unclear. The V end was cut by 5 bases, the J end by 4 bases, with 11 bases between. The CDR3 contains 13 residues. Germline lookup yields CDR1 MDHEN and CDR2 SYDVKM. In DNA form, the CDR3 reads TGTGCCAGCAGTCCCCTAATCCCCTATGGCTACACCTTC. This gives the protein CASSPLIPYGYTF.

About this clone: This may arise from a read error, as a much more abundant clone is one base away. This sample includes further DNA sequences coding for the same CDR3. This chain links TRBV30 with TRBJ1-2; D remains ambiguous. This CDR3 has 13 amino acids. Germline CDR1 GTSNPN, CDR2 SVGIG (reference sequence). The CDR3 nucleotides read TGTGCCTGGAGTGTACAGTATTTAGATGGTTACACCTTC. This codes for CAWSVQYLDGYTF. Combining the CDR3 with reference TRBV30 and TRBJ1-2 gives the whole variable domain SQTIHQWPATLVQPVGSPLSLECTVEGTSNPNLYWYRQAAGRGLQLLFYSVGIGQISSEVPQNLSASRPQDRQFILSSKKLLLSDSGFYLCAWSVQYLDGYTFGSGTRLTVV.

In its sample, this clone was seen once. The chain couples TRBV7-2 to TRBJ2-3; tentatively, D is TRBD2 (6 bases). In germline, CDR1 is SGHTA, CDR2 FQGNSA. The CDR3 consists of 15 residues. V lost 1 base and J 4 bases, leaving 12 bases between the germline ends. DNA of the CDR3: TGTGCCAGCAGCTTAGGGGGGGTCCGATCAGATACGCAGTATTTT. This translates into CASSLGGVRSDTQYF.

This chain joins TRBV13 and TRBJ1-5; D remains unclear. Trimming took off 4 bases at V and 6 bases at J, with 7 bases between the two ends. Germline V gene lookup returns CDR1 PRHDT and CDR2 FYEKMQ (reference sequence). The CDR3 is 12 residues long. The CDR3 sequence: CASSSRGQPQHF. The CDR3 region has the DNA TGTGCCAGCAGCTCCCGGGGTCAGCCCCAGCATTTT.

V and J are TRBV13 and TRBJ2-3; D is ambiguous. Germline CDR1 PRHDT, CDR2 FYEKMQ (reference sequence). The CDR3 totals 16 residues. V gave up 7 bases and J gave up 2 bases, with 19 bases separating them. CDR3 DNA sequence: TGTGCCAGCATCTCGTCGAGCAGGAGACACACAGATACGCAGTATTTT. Amino acids: CASISSSRRHTDTQYF.

The chain combines TRBV2 with TRBJ1-5; TRBD1 matches 9 bases. The CDR3 consists of 15 residues. Germline CDR1 SNHLY, CDR2 FYNNEI. V lost 4 bases and J lost 6; bases outside the gene matches: 7. This CDR3 reads CASSVQGAVGQPQHF. DNA of the CDR3: TGTGCCAGCAGTGTACAGGGGGCGGTAGGTCAGCCCCAGCATTTT.

V usage is TRBV12-5 and J usage is TRBJ1-1; D gene uncertain. Trimming left V 6 bases short and J 3 bases short, with 11 bases between. There are 13 residues in the CDR3. Germline V gene lookup returns CDR1 LGHNT and CDR2 FRNRAP. DNA of the CDR3: TGTGCTAGTGGCCCGGACGGTTACACTGAAGCTTTCTTT. Encoded protein: CASGPDGYTEAFF.

This chain uses TRBV7-2 with TRBJ2-1; TRBD2 matches at 7 bases. The V gene end was trimmed by 2 bases and the J gene end by 4 bases; junction bases not matched to a gene: 8. Germline V gene lookup returns CDR1 SGHTA and CDR2 FQGNSA. The CDR3 runs to 16 residues. CDR3 nucleotide sequence: TGTGCCAGCAGCTTATCAGCGGGACCCTCTTACAATGAGCAGTTCTTC. Translated, it gives CASSLSAGPSYNEQFF.

This rearrangement joins TRBV7-8 to TRBJ2-1; 11 positions match TRBD2. The V and J ends lost 5 bases and 5 bases, in that order; junction bases with no gene match: 8. The germline gives CDR1 SGHVS, CDR2 FQNEAQ. The CDR3 loop spans 16 amino acids. The CDR3 spells CASSTLGLAANNEQFF. DNA for the CDR3: TGTGCCAGCAGCACCCTGGGACTAGCGGCGAACAATGAGCAGTTCTTC.

This chain uses TRBV5-1 with TRBJ2-5; 7 bases fit TRBD1. The germline gives CDR1 SGHRS, CDR2 YFSETQ. The CDR3 runs 15 residues. Trimming at V came to 4 bases and at J to 2 bases, leaving 8 bases not matched to a gene. In nucleotides, the CDR3 is TGCGCCAGCAGCCTAACCGGGACAGCTCAAGAGACCCAGTACTTC. It encodes CASSLTGTAQETQYF.

The chain uses TRBV7-8 and TRBJ1-4, with D perhaps matching TRBD1 (5 bases). In germline, CDR1 is SGHVS, CDR2 FQNEAQ. Trimming left V 1 base short and J 10 bases short, with 22 bases between. The CDR3 runs 17 residues. The CDR3 DNA reads TGTGCCAGCAGCTTAGGGGCCGTTACGCTTGTGGGGCTAAAACTGTTTTTT. Translated, it gives CASSLGAVTLVGLKLFF.

Concerning this clone itself: Other DNA sequences within the sample encode an identical CDR3. J is TRBJ1-1 and V is TRBV7-9, with D uncertain. CDR1 SEHNR and CDR2 FQNEAQ come from the germline V gene (reference sequence). The CDR3 totals 15 residues. V gave up 1 base and J gave up 1 base, with 10 bases separating them. CDR3 sequence: CASSLVREKNTEAFF. CDR3 DNA: TGTGCCAGCAGCTTAGTAAGGGAAAAGAACACTGAAGCTTTCTTT.

This clone has only a few counts. The rearrangement uses TRBV30 and TRBJ2-5; TRBD2 matches at 15 bases. Looked up from germline, CDR1 is GTSNPN and CDR2 is SVGIG (reference sequence). The CDR3 runs 18 residues. J was trimmed by 5 bases and V by 5 bases; bases with no gene match: 15. The CDR3 loop is CAWGYKRGLAGGRETQYF. CDR3 coding DNA: TGTGCCTGGGGGTACAAAAGAGGACTAGCGGGAGGGCGGGAGACCCAGTACTTC.

V and J are TRBV4-2 and TRBJ2-1; the D is unclear. The V end was cut by 6 bases, the J end by 8 bases, with 14 bases between. Germline CDR1 is LGHNA and CDR2 is YNFKEQ. The CDR3 is 13 residues long. The CDR3 region is CASSRADVDEQFF. In DNA form, the CDR3 reads TGTGCCAGCAGTAGGGCTGACGTTGATGAGCAGTTCTTC.

About this clone: This sample also contains other DNA sequences that code for the same CDR3. This chain joins TRBV19 and TRBJ1-5; D call uncertain. This CDR3 spans 15 amino acids. The V end lost 0 bases, the J end lost 4 bases, and 10 bases lay between the germline ends. The germline CDR1 and CDR2 sequences are LNHDA and SQIVND (reference sequence). CDR3 amino acids: CASSIEATGNQPQHF. The CDR3 bases are TGTGCCAGTAGTATAGAAGCCACGGGAAATCAGCCCCAGCATTTT.